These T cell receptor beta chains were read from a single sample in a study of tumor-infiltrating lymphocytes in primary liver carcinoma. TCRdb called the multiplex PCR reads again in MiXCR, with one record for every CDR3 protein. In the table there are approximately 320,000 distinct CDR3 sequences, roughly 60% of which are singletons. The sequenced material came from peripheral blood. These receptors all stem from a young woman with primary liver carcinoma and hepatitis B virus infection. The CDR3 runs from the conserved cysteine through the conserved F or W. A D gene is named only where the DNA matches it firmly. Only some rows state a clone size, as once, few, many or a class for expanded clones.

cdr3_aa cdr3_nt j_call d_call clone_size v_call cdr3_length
CASSRTGGTDTQYF TGTGCCAGCAGTCGAACTGGCGGGACGGATACGCAGTATTTT TRBJ2-3 NA many TRBV6-5 14
CVSSAREGLVTQYF TGTGTCAGCAGCGCCCGAGAGGGGTTGGTGACTCAGTACTTC TRBJ2-5 NA NA TRBV13 14
CASSSPWGEEIANTGELFF TGTGCCAGCAGTTCCCCCTGGGGGGAGGAAATAGCGAACACCGGGGAGCTGTTTTTT TRBJ2-2 NA NA TRBV6-5 19
CSVDVASIEQFF TGCAGCGTCGATGTTGCGAGCATTGAGCAGTTCTTC TRBJ2-1 NA NA TRBV29-1 12
CASGLFSVNILYF TGTGCCAGCGGTTTATTTTCGGTGAACATTCTGTATTTC TRBJ2-4 NA NA TRBV28 13
CSVSGQGAGNYGYTF TGCAGCGTGTCGGGACAGGGGGCCGGCAACTATGGCTACACCTTC TRBJ1-2 TRBD1 NA TRBV29-1 15
CASSPRAGYGYTF TGTGCCAGCAGCCCGAGGGCGGGCTATGGCTACACCTTC TRBJ1-2 NA many TRBV5-5 13
CASRYRGGGYEQYF TGTGCCAGCAGATACCGAGGGGGCGGCTACGAGCAGTATTTC TRBJ2-7 TRBD1 NA TRBV5-6 14
CASSSLAGDPDTQYF TGTGCCAGCAGCTCACTAGCGGGAGACCCAGATACGCAGTATTTT TRBJ2-3 TRBD2 few TRBV13 15
CASSSPGETQCF TGTGCCAGCAGTTCCCCCGGGGAGACCCAGTGCTTC TRBJ2-5 NA NA TRBV6-5 12
CSDADSRGVVQYF TGCAGCGACGCGGACTCGAGGGGGGTGGTCCAGTACTTC TRBJ2-5 NA NA TRBV29-1 13
CASTSYRQGLTEAFF TGTGCCAGCACCTCCTATCGACAGGGACTAACTGAAGCTTTCTTT TRBJ1-1 TRBD1 NA TRBV7-9 15
CSVREGSWTIYEQYF TGCAGCGTTAGAGAGGGATCGTGGACCATTTACGAGCAGTACTTC TRBJ2-7 NA few TRBV29-1 15
CASSYARTGRTSDTQYF TGTGCCAGCAGTTACGCTCGGACAGGTCGGACGTCAGATACGCAGTATTTT TRBJ2-3 TRBD1 NA TRBV6-6 17
CASSPGGSIHEQYF TGTGCCAGCAGTCCTGGCGGGAGTATCCACGAGCAGTACTTC TRBJ2-7 TRBD2 many TRBV12-3/TRBV12-4 14
CASSPVGTLNTEAFF TGCGCCAGCAGCCCGGTCGGTACTCTGAACACTGAAGCTTTCTTT TRBJ1-1 NA NA TRBV5-1 15
CASSWTGVREKLFF TGTGCCAGCAGTTGGACAGGGGTTCGGGAAAAACTGTTTTTT TRBJ1-4 TRBD1 NA TRBV28 14
CASREGTFKAGELFF TGTGCCAGCAGGGAAGGGACATTTAAAGCCGGGGAGCTGTTTTTT TRBJ2-2 NA few TRBV28 15
CASSQAGAGSYNEQFF TGCGCCAGCAGCCAAGCGGGGGCGGGGTCCTACAATGAGCAGTTCTTC TRBJ2-1 NA many TRBV4-1 16
CASSSALSGNTIYF TGTGCCAGCAGTTCTGCCCTCTCTGGAAACACCATATATTTT TRBJ1-3 NA few TRBV7-9 14
CASSYYGKGTNTGELFF TGTGCCAGCAGTTACTACGGCAAGGGGACGAACACCGGGGAGCTGTTTTTT TRBJ2-2 NA NA TRBV6-5 17
CASSEQGDSGSPLHF TGTGCCAGCAGTGAACAGGGTGATAGCGGTTCACCCCTCCACTTT TRBJ1-6 NA many TRBV6-1 15
CASSYFRAKNTEAFF TGTGCCAGTAGTTACTTCCGGGCGAAGAACACTGAAGCTTTCTTT TRBJ1-1 NA NA TRBV19 15
CASKSEFSADTQYF TGTGCCAGCAAATCCGAATTTAGCGCGGATACGCAGTATTTT TRBJ2-3 NA NA TRBV12-3/TRBV12-4 14
CASGSNPSISGANVLTF TGTGCCAGCGGCTCAAACCCTTCGATCTCTGGGGCCAACGTCCTGACTTTC TRBJ2-6 NA once TRBV6-6 17
CASSIDRGGQPQHF TGTGCCAGCAGTATAGACAGGGGGGGTCAGCCCCAGCATTTT TRBJ1-5 TRBD1 few TRBV12-3/TRBV12-4 14
CASSFNPGSSYEQYF TGTGCCAGCAGCTTTAACCCGGGTAGCTCCTACGAGCAGTACTTC TRBJ2-7 NA many TRBV11-2 15
CATSNELGTGELFF TGTGCCACCAGCAACGAATTAGGGACCGGGGAGCTGTTTTTT TRBJ2-2 NA NA TRBV24-1 14
CASIFPGTSGTKNIQCF TGTGCCAGCATCTTTCCCGGGACTAGCGGGACCAAAAACATTCAGTGCTTC TRBJ2-4 TRBD2 NA TRBV11-1 17
CASSLARNELYF TGTGCCAGCAGCTTAGCCAGGAACGAGCTGTACTTC TRBJ2-7 NA NA TRBV7-9 12
CASSLARGDQETQYF TGTGCCAGCAGCTTAGCTAGAGGGGACCAAGAGACCCAGTACTTC TRBJ2-5 NA few TRBV7-9 15
CSVYGTGANVLTF TGCAGCGTTTATGGGACTGGGGCCAACGTCCTGACTTTC TRBJ2-6 NA many TRBV29-1 13
CASSFTRDPNYGYTF TGTGCCAGCAGTTTCACCCGGGACCCTAACTATGGCTACACCTTC TRBJ1-2 NA NA TRBV12-3/TRBV12-4 15
CANSLGSALGDEQFF TGCGCCAACAGCTTGGGTAGCGCACTTGGGGATGAGCAGTTCTTC TRBJ2-1 NA NA TRBV5-1 15
CASSSQGYGYTF TGTGCCAGCAGCTCACAGGGGTATGGCTACACCTTC TRBJ1-2 TRBD1 NA TRBV7-9 12
CASRSYREAHGYTF TGTGCCAGCAGGTCGTACAGGGAGGCCCATGGCTACACCTTC TRBJ1-2 NA NA TRBV13 14
CASSQERDRINEKLFF TGTGCCAGCAGCCAAGAAAGGGACCGAATTAATGAAAAACTGTTTTTT TRBJ1-4 NA NA TRBV14 16
CASSHQTWGWETQYF TGTGCCAGCAGTCACCAAACATGGGGCTGGGAGACCCAGTACTTC TRBJ2-5 NA NA TRBV12-3/TRBV12-4 15
CSARFGLSPYEQYF TGCAGTGCTAGGTTTGGGCTTAGCCCTTACGAGCAGTACTTC TRBJ2-7 NA NA TRBV20-1 14